This TCR beta chain was sequenced in a study of T cells in Graves' hyperthyroidism and ophthalmopathy. Study observations and caveats: Classification by a 13 V-J model distinguished ophthalmopathy from stable hyperthyroidism. Peripheral blood also featured most of the thyroid clonotypes expanded above 0.001. In validation, the model predicted ophthalmopathy. These predictions came a median around 5.9 months before onset.

Trimming stripped 0 bases from V and 2 bases from J, with 8 bases between. The CDR3 totals 14 residues. Germline CDR1 DFQATT, CDR2 SNEGSKA (reference sequence). This clonotype was counted only a few times. Its cognate antigen is unknown. Uncontrolled infection, other autoimmune disease, pregnancy or lactation barred patients from enrollment. There were TCR beta CDR3 regions amplified from RNA transcripts. The HTBI set primed first-round TCR CDR3 RT-PCR. TCRdb processed the multiplex PCR reads anew with MiXCR; each CDR3 protein has one entry. Found here are hundreds of thousands of distinct CDR3 sequences, roughly 46% of them singletons; the top ten hold under 8%.

The genes are TRBV20-1 and TRBJ1-5; D is unclear. This clonotype originated in an adult man with Graves' disease, either hyperthyroidism or ophthalmopathy (not recorded which). The sequenced sample consisted of peripheral blood or thyroid tissue (not recorded which). The CDR3 sequence: CSARERTRNQPQHF. CDR3 bases: TGCAGTGCTAGAGAGAGGACCCGCAATCAGCCCCAGCATTTT.